Each of the 27 T cell receptor beta chains below was sequenced from the same sample in a study of T cell responses to AZD1222 COVID-19 vaccine. Profiling relied on immunoSEQ multiplex PCR, and the TCRdb table lists in-frame clones only, not all of them. The data hold over 100,000 clones, with roughly nine tenths observed a single time. The source material was peripheral blood, sampled on day 0 of AZD1222 vaccination. The receptors here all came from an adult in good health.

The chain is built from TRBV28 and TRBJ1-4, with D maybe TRBD1 (5 bases). V was clipped by 2 bases and J by 7 bases, with 17 bases between them. Germline CDR1 and CDR2: MDHEN and SYDVKM. The CDR3 consists of 16 residues. The DNA of the CDR3 is TGTGCCAGCAGTTTAGGTGGGGCAGGGTACGGTGAAAAACTGTTTTTT. It yields the protein CASSLGGAGYGEKLFF.

The chain links TRBV4-3 to TRBJ2-1, with D perhaps assigned TRBD1 or TRBD2 (5 bases each). Trimming took 5 bases from V and 9 from J, leaving 14 bases between them. This CDR3 contains 13 residues. Per germline, CDR1 LGHNA and CDR2 YSLEER. CDR3 loop: CASSIQGRGEQFF. CDR3 sequence (DNA): TGCGCCAGCAGCATCCAGGGACGCGGTGAGCAGTTCTTC.

The chain links TRBV9 to TRBJ2-2; D call uncertain. The CDR3 runs to 15 residues. Germline V CDR1 and CDR2: SGDLS, YYNGEE. V was trimmed by 6 bases and J by 0 bases, leaving 12 bases between them. CDR3 DNA: TGTGCCAGCACCCCTAACGTAGCGAACACCGGGGAGCTGTTTTTT. Translated: CASTPNVANTGELFF.

This chain joins TRBV7-9 and TRBJ1-5; the D is unclear. Germline V gives CDR1 SEHNR, CDR2 FQNEAQ (reference sequence). This CDR3 is 12 amino acids long. Trimming took off 3 bases at V and 6 bases at J, with 6 bases between the two ends. DNA for the CDR3: TGTGCCAGCAGCTTCGAGGGTCAGCCCCAGCATTTT. Translation gives CASSFEGQPQHF.

The CDR3 sequence: CASGRGLAAGTGELFF. The CDR3 DNA reads as TGCGCCAGCGGGAGGGGGCTAGCGGCAGGCACCGGGGAGCTGTTTTTT. The chain links TRBV5-1 to TRBJ2-2, with D perhaps TRBD1 or TRBD2 (7 bases each). CDR1 is SGHRS, CDR2 YFSETQ, per germline. The CDR3 has 16 residues. Trimming removed 7 bases from V and 4 bases from J, with 20 bases in between.

The V call is TRBV3-1 (or the pseudogene TRBV3-2), the J call TRBJ1-4, with D unclear. V was trimmed by 3 bases and J by 7 bases, leaving 6 bases between them. Germline-derived CDR1 and CDR2 are LGHDT and YNNKEL (reference sequence). The CDR3 is 12 residues long. The CDR3 coding sequence is TGTGCCAGCAGCCAGCTGGGTGAAAAACTGTTTTTT. Encoded protein: CASSQLGEKLFF.

J is TRBJ1-5 and V is TRBV29-1, with 7 positions matching TRBD1. The length of the CDR3 is 14 residues. The trim removed 8 bases at V and 1 base at J, leaving 8 bases unmatched. Germline V CDR1 and CDR2: SQVTM, ANQGSEA. CDR3: CSTRQGGSNQPQHF. CDR3 bases: TGCAGCACCCGACAGGGCGGGAGCAATCAGCCCCAGCATTTT. The whole variable domain, remainder taken from reference TRBV29-1 and TRBJ1-5, is SAVISQKPSRDICQRGTSLTIQCQVDSQVTMMFWYRQQPGQSLTLIATANQGSEATYESGFVIDKFPISRPNLTFSTLTVSNMSPEDSSIYLCSTRQGGSNQPQHFGDGTRLSIL.

The chain uses TRBV7-2 and TRBJ2-3; TRBD2 aligns across 7 bases. After removal of 5 bases from V and 1 base from J, the junction contained 6 bases not matched to a gene. Germline values: CDR1 SGHTA, CDR2 FQGNSA. This CDR3 is built from 15 residues. CDR3 bases: TGTGCCAGCAGCAGGGAGCGGGGACGCACAGATACGCAGTATTTT. Its translation is CASSRERGRTDTQYF.

The J gene is TRBJ1-3, the V gene TRBV7-2; D is possibly TRBD1 (5 bases). Germline V gene lookup returns CDR1 SGHTA and CDR2 FQGNSA. V was trimmed by 2 bases and J by 11 bases, leaving 10 bases between them. This CDR3 has 12 amino acids. CDR3 loop: CASSLLGRSIYF. Written as DNA, the CDR3 is TGTGCCAGCAGCTTATTGGGGCGGTCCATATATTTT.

J is TRBJ2-7 and V is TRBV30; 8 bases are shared with TRBD1. The ends lost 2 bases at V and 2 bases at J; junction bases unmatched: 5. This CDR3 is built from 14 residues. The V gene's germline CDR1 is GTSNPN and CDR2 SVGIG (reference sequence). This CDR3 is CAWSRQGNPYEQYF. Written as DNA, the CDR3 is TGTGCCTGGAGTCGACAGGGGAACCCCTACGAGCAGTACTTC. The full variable domain, in which reference TRBV30 and TRBJ2-7 provide the parts outside the CDR3, is SQTIHQWPATLVQPVGSPLSLECTVEGTSNPNLYWYRQAAGRGLQLLFYSVGIGQISSEVPQNLSASRPQDRQFILSSKKLLLSDSGFYLCAWSRQGNPYEQYFGPGTRLTVT.

The chain uses TRBV11-2 and TRBJ2-5; D assignment may be TRBD1 or TRBD2 (5 bases each). The CDR3 runs to 14 residues. Trimming removed 1 base from V and 9 bases from J, with 15 bases in between. Germline-derived CDR1 and CDR2 are SGHAT and FQNNGV. The CDR3 is CASSLGGTLEAQYF. In nucleotides, the CDR3 is TGTGCCAGCAGCTTAGGGGGGACCCTGGAGGCCCAGTACTTC.

This chain links TRBV2 with TRBJ2-1; 14 bases align to TRBD2. CDR1 is SNHLY and CDR2 is FYNNEI in the germline V gene. The V and J ends lost 6 bases and 0 bases, in that order; junction bases with no gene match: 7. The CDR3 is made up of 18 amino acids. CDR3 in amino acids: CASRRTSGGPSSYNEQFF. The CDR3, as DNA: TGTGCCAGCAGGAGGACTAGCGGGGGGCCGAGCTCCTACAATGAGCAGTTCTTC.

The CDR3 loop reads CASSLAQGRPYEQYF. The CDR3 nucleotides are TGTGCCAGCAGCTTAGCGCAGGGGCGTCCCTACGAGCAGTACTTC. The chain carries TRBV7-9 and TRBJ2-7, with D possibly TRBD1 on 6 matching bases. This CDR3 is built from 15 residues. V lost 0 bases and J lost 2, with 11 bases in between. Germline V gives CDR1 SEHNR, CDR2 FQNEAQ (reference sequence).

There are a few counts of this clone. The chain joins TRBV30 to TRBJ1-2, with TRBD1 matching over 9 bases. CDR1 and CDR2 from the germline V gene are GTSNPN and SVGIG (reference sequence). The trim removed 1 base at V and 4 bases at J, leaving 4 bases unmatched. The CDR3 spans 14 residues. CDR3 sequence: CAWSGGTGLYGYTF. Here the CDR3 DNA reads TGTGCCTGGAGTGGGGGGACAGGGCTCTATGGCTACACCTTC.

This clone was detected a few times. The rearrangement uses TRBV30 and TRBJ2-1; D is undetermined. The germline V gene has CDR1 GTSNPN and CDR2 SVGIG (reference sequence). CDR3 length equals 12 residues. Trimming took 2 bases from V and 10 from J, leaving 12 bases between them. The CDR3 region is CAWSYGPREQFF. CDR3 DNA sequence: TGTGCCTGGAGTTACGGACCGCGCGAGCAGTTCTTC.

Details on this clone: Other DNA sequences of this sample code for an identical CDR3. The chain is built from TRBV12-3 or TRBV12-4 and TRBJ1-3; D gene unclear. CDR3 length equals 12 residues. With 3 bases removed from V and 4 bases from J, the gap between germline ends came to 4 bases. As DNA, the CDR3 is TGTGCCAGCAGTTTTTCAGGAAACACCATATATTTT. Translating it yields CASSFSGNTIYF.

This chain joins TRBV7-9 and TRBJ2-1, with a weak D call TRBD1 (6 bases). This CDR3 contains 14 residues. Germline V gene sequence: CDR1 SEHNR, CDR2 FQNEAQ (reference sequence). Trimming removed 3 bases from V and 10 bases from J, with 16 bases in between. The CDR3 sequence is CASSFTTGTEEQFF. CDR3 nucleotide sequence: TGTGCCAGCAGCTTTACTACAGGGACGGAAGAGCAGTTCTTC.

This chain uses TRBV14 with TRBJ1-1; no definite D call. The CDR3 is 13 amino acids. Trimming stripped 5 bases from V and 1 base from J, with 8 bases between. CDR1 is SGHDN and CDR2 is FVKESK in the germline V gene. The CDR3 here is CASSTTANTEAFF. As DNA, the CDR3 is TGTGCCAGCAGCACTACGGCGAACACTGAAGCTTTCTTT.

The CDR3 DNA reads TGTGCCTGGAGTGTTATTGCGCACTCCCTCAACTCTGGAAACACCATATATTTT. Translating it yields CAWSVIAHSLNSGNTIYF. This chain uses TRBV30 with TRBJ1-3; no clear D. Between the trimmed V and J ends, which lost 0 bases and 0 bases, there was a span of 18 bases. Germline values: CDR1 GTSNPN, CDR2 SVGIG (reference sequence). This CDR3 has 18 amino acids.

This chain joins TRBV2 and TRBJ2-7, with D perhaps matching TRBD1 (6 bases). The CDR3 covers 12 residues. Trimming removed 8 bases at V and 2 bases at J, with 10 bases between. Germline values: CDR1 SNHLY, CDR2 FYNNEI. CDR3 in amino acids: CASGGQTYEQYF. CDR3 nucleotides: TGTGCCAGCGGTGGACAGACCTACGAGCAGTACTTC.

This clone has only one observation. CDR3 DNA: TGTGCCAGCAGTCCCCGCGGGGGTCGGACCTACGAGCAGTACTTC. This sequence encodes CASSPRGGRTYEQYF. V usage is TRBV6-5 and J usage is TRBJ2-7, with 7 bases identical to TRBD2. This CDR3 is built from 15 residues. Germline CDR1 and CDR2: MNHEY and SVGAGI. The V gene end was trimmed by 5 bases and the J gene end by 2 bases; junction bases not matched to a gene: 9.

The CDR3 DNA reads TGTGCCAGCAGTCCCTCCGGGACAGGGTCCTACGAGCAGTACTTC. Encoded protein: CASSPSGTGSYEQYF. The V gene is TRBV6-6, the J gene TRBJ2-7; TRBD1 aligns across 9 bases. V lost 5 bases and J lost 1; bases outside the gene matches: 6. The CDR3 totals 15 residues. Germline values: CDR1 MNHNY, CDR2 SVGAGI (reference sequence).

CDR3 sequence (DNA): TGTGCCAGCAGCTTTTCCGACAGTTCCTACGAGCAGTACTTC. Protein product: CASSFSDSSYEQYF. V and J are TRBV5-4 and TRBJ2-7, with D possibly TRBD1 on 5 matching bases. CDR1 SGHNT and CDR2 YYREEE come from the germline V gene (reference sequence). Trimming removed 2 bases from V and 1 base from J, with 10 bases in between. The CDR3 has 14 amino acids.

In its sample, this clone was seen once. The J gene is TRBJ2-7, the V gene TRBV5-1; D not resolved. Germline V lookup: CDR1 SGHRS, CDR2 YFSETQ. The ends were cut back, 4 bases at V and 2 bases at J, with 13 bases in the middle. This CDR3 spans 14 amino acids. CDR3 nucleotides: TGCGCCAGCAGCCTAGGGAACTTGGCCTACGAGCAGTACTTC. Its translation is CASSLGNLAYEQYF.

J is TRBJ1-1 and V is TRBV19; the D is unclear. The CDR3 loop spans 11 amino acids. Germline V gene data show CDR1 as LNHDA and CDR2 as SQIVND (reference sequence). Trimming took 3 bases from V and 5 from J, leaving 4 bases between them. DNA for the CDR3: TGTGCCAGTAGTATGGGAACTGAAGCTTTCTTT. Its translation is CASSMGTEAFF.

This clone appeared a single time. V is TRBV7-2 and J is TRBJ1-2; D ambiguous. The CDR3 is 15 amino acids. V lost 5 bases to trimming and J lost 7 bases, with 20 bases between them. Looked up from germline, CDR1 is SGHTA and CDR2 is FQGNSA. The CDR3 spells CASSARTKDGGGYTF. DNA for the CDR3: TGTGCCAGCAGCGCAAGAACTAAGGACGGCGGTGGCTACACCTTC.

The chain joins TRBV12-3 or TRBV12-4 to TRBJ1-1; 7 nucleotides line up with TRBD1. The ends lost 2 bases at V and 11 bases at J; junction bases unmatched: 8. CDR3 length: 13 residues. CDR3 sequence reads: CASSLRQGEKAFF. CDR3 DNA sequence: TGTGCCAGCAGTTTAAGACAGGGAGAGAAGGCTTTCTTT.